A selection of T cell receptor beta chains follows, all from one sample in a study of CD8 T cells in Susac syndrome. Using its own MiXCR run on the immunoSEQ multiplex PCR reads, TCRdb lists one record per CDR3 protein. The data hold about 140,000 distinct CDR3 sequences, with 85% to 95% observed a single time. Sequencing was performed on CD4+ T cells from PBMCs. Receptor source: a human donor with multiple sclerosis. CDR3s include the opening cysteine and the closing phenylalanine or tryptophan. Each record gives: clone size, D gene, J gene, V gene, CDR3 DNA, CDR3 protein. A D gene is named only where the DNA matches it firmly. The size entry is marked missing in some rows and otherwise reads once, few, many or a size class.

size: NA; D: NA; J: TRBJ1-2; V: TRBV12-3/TRBV12-4; DNA: TGTGCCAGCACCCAAACACATGGCTACACCTTC; CDR3: CASTQTHGYTF
size: NA; D: TRBD1; J: TRBJ1-5; V: TRBV29-1; DNA: TGCAGCGTTGAATTGAGGCGGACAGGGGGCAATCAGCCCCAGCATTTT; CDR3: CSVELRRTGGNQPQHF
size: NA; D: TRBD1; J: TRBJ2-7; V: TRBV29-1; DNA: TGCAGCGTTGTGACAGGGGCCGAGCAGTACTTC; CDR3: CSVVTGAEQYF
size: NA; D: NA; J: TRBJ2-2; V: TRBV29-1; DNA: TGCAGCGCAAGGACTTCCGAAACCGGGGAGCTGTTTTTT; CDR3: CSARTSETGELFF
size: NA; D: NA; J: TRBJ2-2; V: TRBV27; DNA: TGTGCCAGCAGTTTAGGGGTTCGCCTACCCGCCGGGGAGCTGTTTTTT; CDR3: CASSLGVRLPAGELFF
size: NA; D: NA; J: TRBJ2-2; V: TRBV5-1; DNA: TGCGCCAGCAGCTTGGCAGGGGCCGACACCGGGGAGCTGTTTTTT; CDR3: CASSLAGADTGELFF
size: NA; D: TRBD2; J: TRBJ2-1; V: TRBV29-1; DNA: TGCAGCGTGGGACTAGCGGAGCAGTTCTTC; CDR3: CSVGLAEQFF
size: NA; D: NA; J: TRBJ1-6; V: TRBV5-4; DNA: TGTGCCAGCAGCTTGGAGGGCATATTTTCACCCCTCCACTTT; CDR3: CASSLEGIFSPLHF
size: NA; D: NA; J: TRBJ1-6; V: TRBV20-1; DNA: TGCAGTGCCACTGGGGGCAGGGGAGGTGGGAATAATTCACCCCTCCACTTT; CDR3: CSATGGRGGGNNSPLHF
size: few; D: NA; J: TRBJ2-2; V: TRBV5-1; DNA: TGCGCCAGCAGCCCACTCACTAGGAACACCGGGGAGCTGTTTTTT; CDR3: CASSPLTRNTGELFF
size: once; D: TRBD1; J: TRBJ2-1; V: TRBV24-1; DNA: TGTGCCACCAGTGTTGGACAGGGCTCCTACAATGAGCAGTTCTTC; CDR3: CATSVGQGSYNEQFF
size: NA; D: TRBD1; J: TRBJ1-1; V: TRBV6-2/TRBV6-3; DNA: TGTGCCAGCAGTTACGGGGGACAGGGGTACACTGAAGCTTTCTTT; CDR3: CASSYGGQGYTEAFF
size: NA; D: NA; J: TRBJ1-5; V: TRBV4-1; DNA: TGCGCCAGCAGCCAAGATGGCCTCAATCAGCCCCAGCATTTT; CDR3: CASSQDGLNQPQHF
size: once; D: NA; J: TRBJ2-2; V: TRBV29-1; DNA: TGCAGCGTTGTCCGGACGAACACCGGGGAGCTGTTTTTT; CDR3: CSVVRTNTGELFF
size: NA; D: NA; J: TRBJ2-7; V: TRBV29-1; DNA: TGCAGCGTTGAAGATCCCGTAGGGCTCGAGCAGTACTTC; CDR3: CSVEDPVGLEQYF
size: NA; D: TRBD1; J: TRBJ2-4; V: TRBV7-2; DNA: TGTGCCAGCAGCTCCACAGGGGCCCGTGACATTCAGTACTTC; CDR3: CASSSTGARDIQYF
size: NA; D: TRBD1; J: TRBJ2-5; V: TRBV15; DNA: TGTGCCACCAGCAGAAAAAGACAGGGCCAAGAGACCCAGTACTTC; CDR3: CATSRKRQGQETQYF
size: NA; D: NA; J: TRBJ2-3; V: TRBV12-5; DNA: TGTGCTAGTGGGGCGGGCACAGATACGCAGTATTTT; CDR3: CASGAGTDTQYF
size: NA; D: NA; J: TRBJ1-5; V: TRBV20-1; DNA: TGCAGTGTCCAAAAGGGCAGTACGAGCAATCAGCCCCAGCATTTT; CDR3: CSVQKGSTSNQPQHF
size: NA; D: TRBD2; J: TRBJ2-5; V: TRBV2; DNA: TGTGCCAGCAGTGATAGTCTGCGGGAGGGCCAAGAGACCCAGTACTTC; CDR3: CASSDSLREGQETQYF
size: NA; D: NA; J: TRBJ1-5; V: TRBV28; DNA: TGTGCCAGCCTCACGGGAGGCAATCAGCCCCAGCATTTT; CDR3: CASLTGGNQPQHF
size: NA; D: TRBD1; J: TRBJ2-5; V: TRBV15; DNA: TGTGCCACCAGCAGAGATGTCGGCGACAGGGGACAAGAGACCCAGTACTTC; CDR3: CATSRDVGDRGQETQYF
size: NA; D: TRBD2; J: TRBJ2-3; V: TRBV25-1; DNA: TGTGCCAGCAGTGAATATTGGACGGGGGGGCAGTATTTT; CDR3: CASSEYWTGGQYF
size: NA; D: NA; J: TRBJ2-1; V: TRBV12-3/TRBV12-4; DNA: TGTGCCAGCAGTTTTCGGTCCGTGGATGAGCAGTTCTTC; CDR3: CASSFRSVDEQFF
size: NA; D: NA; J: TRBJ2-7; V: TRBV7-9; DNA: TGTGCCAGCAGCTTAGGGACAGCGTTCGGCGAGCAGTACTTC; CDR3: CASSLGTAFGEQYF
size: NA; D: TRBD1; J: TRBJ1-2; V: TRBV24-1; DNA: TGTGCCACCAGTGATAGCAGGGGGCGCCGCTATGGCTACACCTTC; CDR3: CATSDSRGRRYGYTF
size: NA; D: NA; J: TRBJ2-6; V: TRBV2; DNA: TGTGCCAGCGATTTCAGGGCTACCGGGGCCAACGTCCTGACTTTC; CDR3: CASDFRATGANVLTF
size: NA; D: TRBD1; J: TRBJ2-7; V: TRBV28; DNA: TGTGCCAGCATCCCCTCGACAGGGATAACCTACGAGCAGTACTTC; CDR3: CASIPSTGITYEQYF
size: NA; D: NA; J: TRBJ2-7; V: TRBV6-5; DNA: TGTGCCAGCAGACGGGACGGCGAGCTTTACGAGCAGTACTTC; CDR3: CASRRDGELYEQYF
size: once; D: NA; J: TRBJ1-1; V: TRBV5-1; DNA: TGCGCCAGCAGCTTACAGGGTGCTGAAGCTTTCTTT; CDR3: CASSLQGAEAFF
size: NA; D: TRBD2; J: TRBJ2-5; V: TRBV24-1; DNA: TGTGCCACCAGTGATCCTGGGGAGGGGCGGGAGACCCAGTACTTC; CDR3: CATSDPGEGRETQYF
size: NA; D: TRBD2; J: TRBJ2-5; V: TRBV5-1; DNA: TGCGCCAGCAGCTTGGAGACTGGGACTAGCGGGAAAGAGACCCAGTACTTC; CDR3: CASSLETGTSGKETQYF
size: NA; D: TRBD1; J: TRBJ2-7; V: TRBV28; DNA: TGTGCCAGCAGTGGACCGGGACAGGGGGCCGAGCAGTACTTC; CDR3: CASSGPGQGAEQYF
size: NA; D: TRBD1; J: TRBJ2-1; V: TRBV28; DNA: TGTGCCAGCAGTCCTTTGGGGAGACAGGGGCCCGGGGATGAGCAGTTCTTC; CDR3: CASSPLGRQGPGDEQFF
size: NA; D: NA; J: TRBJ2-2; V: TRBV24-1; DNA: TGTGCCACCAGTGATTGGGGGAGGGGGACAAACACCGGGGAGCTGTTTTTT; CDR3: CATSDWGRGTNTGELFF
size: NA; D: NA; J: TRBJ2-3; V: TRBV15; DNA: TGTGCCACCAGCAGAGATCGTCCAGATACGCAGTATTTT; CDR3: CATSRDRPDTQYF
size: NA; D: NA; J: TRBJ2-3; V: TRBV29-1; DNA: TGCAGCGCCGCGCGGACAACGGCGGCAGATACGCAGTATTTT; CDR3: CSAARTTAADTQYF
size: NA; D: TRBD1; J: TRBJ2-7; V: TRBV5-1; DNA: TGCGCCAGCAGCTGGACTGGGGACAGCTTATACGAGCAGTACTTC; CDR3: CASSWTGDSLYEQYF
size: once; D: TRBD2; J: TRBJ2-5; V: TRBV6-2/TRBV6-3; DNA: TGTGCCAGCTCCCGGGGAGGGTGGACCCAGTACTTC; CDR3: CASSRGGWTQYF
size: NA; D: NA; J: TRBJ2-3; V: TRBV7-2; DNA: TGTGCCAGCAGCCCCTCTCACGCAGATACGCAGTATTTT; CDR3: CASSPSHADTQYF
size: NA; D: NA; J: TRBJ2-2; V: TRBV11-2; DNA: TGTGCCAGCAGCTCCGCGGGCGGGGAGCTGTTTTTT; CDR3: CASSSAGGELFF
size: NA; D: NA; J: TRBJ2-7; V: TRBV15; DNA: TGTGCCACCAGCAGAGACAGGGGTAACTACGAGCAGTACTTC; CDR3: CATSRDRGNYEQYF
size: NA; D: TRBD2; J: TRBJ2-1; V: TRBV9; DNA: TGTGCCAGTGCCCTTAGCGGGAGCAATGTCAATGAGCAGTTCTTC; CDR3: CASALSGSNVNEQFF
size: NA; D: TRBD1; J: TRBJ1-5; V: TRBV18; DNA: TGTGCCAGCTCACCTGGCGGGACAGTAGATCAGCCCCAGCATTTT; CDR3: CASSPGGTVDQPQHF
size: NA; D: NA; J: TRBJ2-3; V: TRBV6-4; DNA: TGTGCCAGCAGTGTTGGGGACGGGACAGATACGCAGTATTTT; CDR3: CASSVGDGTDTQYF
size: NA; D: TRBD1; J: TRBJ1-2; V: TRBV20-1; DNA: TGCAGTGCCTACACCAACCAGGGGGCAGGGGGCTACACCTTC; CDR3: CSAYTNQGAGGYTF
size: NA; D: TRBD1; J: TRBJ2-7; V: TRBV27; DNA: TGTGCCAGCAGTTCTGACAGGGTGGGCGAGCAGTACTTC; CDR3: CASSSDRVGEQYF
size: NA; D: TRBD2; J: TRBJ2-2; V: TRBV5-1; DNA: TGCGCCAGCAGCCCGGGACTAGCGGGAAGTGCCGGGGAGCTGTTTTTT; CDR3: CASSPGLAGSAGELFF
size: NA; D: NA; J: TRBJ2-6; V: TRBV7-3; DNA: TGTGCCAGCAGGGAGGCTGGGGCCAACGTCCTGACTTTC; CDR3: CASREAGANVLTF
size: NA; D: TRBD1; J: TRBJ2-1; V: TRBV24-1; DNA: TGTGCCACCAGTGATTTCGAAGGGGGCGGAGGTGAGCAGTTCTTC; CDR3: CATSDFEGGGGEQFF